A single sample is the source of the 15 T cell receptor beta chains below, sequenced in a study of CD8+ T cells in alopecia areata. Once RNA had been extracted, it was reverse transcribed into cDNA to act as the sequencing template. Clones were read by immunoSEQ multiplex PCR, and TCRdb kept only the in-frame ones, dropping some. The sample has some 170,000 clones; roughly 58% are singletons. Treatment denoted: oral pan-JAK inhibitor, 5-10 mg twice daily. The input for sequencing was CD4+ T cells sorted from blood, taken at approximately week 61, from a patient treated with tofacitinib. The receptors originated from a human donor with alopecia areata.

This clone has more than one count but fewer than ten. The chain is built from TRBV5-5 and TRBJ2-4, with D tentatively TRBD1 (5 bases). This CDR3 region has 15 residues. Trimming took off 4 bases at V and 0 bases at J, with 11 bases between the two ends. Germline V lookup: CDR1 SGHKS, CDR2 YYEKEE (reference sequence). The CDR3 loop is CASSIGHLAKNIQYF. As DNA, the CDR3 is TGTGCCAGCAGCATAGGACACCTAGCCAAAAACATTCAGTACTTC.

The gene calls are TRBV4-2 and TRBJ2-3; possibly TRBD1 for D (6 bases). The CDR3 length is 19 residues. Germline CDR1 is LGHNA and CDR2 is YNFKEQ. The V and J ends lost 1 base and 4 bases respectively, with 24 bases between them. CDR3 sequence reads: CASSQAATGGLQGADTQYF. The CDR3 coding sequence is TGTGCCAGCAGCCAAGCAGCCACCGGTGGGCTACAGGGCGCAGATACGCAGTATTTT.

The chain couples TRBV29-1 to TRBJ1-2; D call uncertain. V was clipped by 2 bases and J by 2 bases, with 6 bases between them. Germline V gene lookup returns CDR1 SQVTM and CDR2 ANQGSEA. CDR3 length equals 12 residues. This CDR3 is CSVEHMNYGYTF. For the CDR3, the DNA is TGCAGCGTTGAACATATGAACTATGGCTACACCTTC.

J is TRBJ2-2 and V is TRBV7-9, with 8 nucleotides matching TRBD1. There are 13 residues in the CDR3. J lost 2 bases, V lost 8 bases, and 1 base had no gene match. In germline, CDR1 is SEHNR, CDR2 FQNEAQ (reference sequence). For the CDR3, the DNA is TGTGCCAGCGACAGGGGAAACACCGGGGAGCTGTTTTTT. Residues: CASDRGNTGELFF.

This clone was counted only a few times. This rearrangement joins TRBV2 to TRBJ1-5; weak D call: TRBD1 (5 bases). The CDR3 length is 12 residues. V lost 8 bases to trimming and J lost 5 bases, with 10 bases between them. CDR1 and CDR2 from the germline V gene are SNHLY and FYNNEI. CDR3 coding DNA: TGTGCCAGCGGCAGGACACATCAGCCCCAGCATTTT. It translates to CASGRTHQPQHF. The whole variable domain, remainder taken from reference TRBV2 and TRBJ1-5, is EPEVTQTPSHQVTQMGQEVILRCVPISNHLYFYWYRQILGQKVEFLVSFYNNEISEKSEIFDDQFSVERPDGSNFTLKIRSTKLEDSAMYFCASGRTHQPQHFGDGTRLSIL.

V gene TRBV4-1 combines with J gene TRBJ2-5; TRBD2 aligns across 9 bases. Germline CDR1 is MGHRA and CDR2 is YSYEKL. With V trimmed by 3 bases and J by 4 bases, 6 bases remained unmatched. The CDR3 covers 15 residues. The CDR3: CASSHDGAGGETQYF. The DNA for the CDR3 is TGCGCCAGCAGCCATGATGGAGCGGGAGGAGAGACCCAGTACTTC.

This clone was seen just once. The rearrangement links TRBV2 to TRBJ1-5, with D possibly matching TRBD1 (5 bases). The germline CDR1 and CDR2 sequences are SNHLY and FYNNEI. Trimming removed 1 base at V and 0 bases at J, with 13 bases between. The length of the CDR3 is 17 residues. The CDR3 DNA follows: TGTGCCAGCAGTGAAGTTGGGGGGACGTATAGCAATCAGCCCCAGCATTTT. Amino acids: CASSEVGGTYSNQPQHF.

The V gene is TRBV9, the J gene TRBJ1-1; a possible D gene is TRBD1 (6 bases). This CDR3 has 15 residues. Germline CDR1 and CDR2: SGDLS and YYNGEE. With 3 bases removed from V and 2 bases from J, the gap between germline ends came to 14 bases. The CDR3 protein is CASSASGGRNTEAFF. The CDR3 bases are TGTGCCAGCAGCGCCTCCGGGGGCCGTAACACTGAAGCTTTCTTT.

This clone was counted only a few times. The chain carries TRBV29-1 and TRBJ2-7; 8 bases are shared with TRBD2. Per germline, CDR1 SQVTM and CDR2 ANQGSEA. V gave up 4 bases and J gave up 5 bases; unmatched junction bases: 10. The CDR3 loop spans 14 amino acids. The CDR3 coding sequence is TGCAGCGTTGTCACCGAGCGGGGGATGGACGAGCAGTACTTC. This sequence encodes CSVVTERGMDEQYF.

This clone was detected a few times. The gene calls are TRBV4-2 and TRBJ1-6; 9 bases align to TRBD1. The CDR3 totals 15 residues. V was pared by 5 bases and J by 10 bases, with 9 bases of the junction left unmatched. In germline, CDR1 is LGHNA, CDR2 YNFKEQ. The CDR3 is CASSFRDRDDSPLHF. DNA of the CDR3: TGTGCCAGCAGCTTTAGGGACAGGGATGACTCACCCCTCCACTTT.

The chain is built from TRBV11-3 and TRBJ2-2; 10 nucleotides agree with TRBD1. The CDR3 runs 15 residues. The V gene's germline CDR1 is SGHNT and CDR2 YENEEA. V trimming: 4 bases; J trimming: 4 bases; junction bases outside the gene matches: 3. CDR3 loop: CASSSDRGPTGELFF. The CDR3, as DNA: TGTGCCAGCAGCTCTGACAGGGGGCCCACCGGGGAGCTGTTTTTT.

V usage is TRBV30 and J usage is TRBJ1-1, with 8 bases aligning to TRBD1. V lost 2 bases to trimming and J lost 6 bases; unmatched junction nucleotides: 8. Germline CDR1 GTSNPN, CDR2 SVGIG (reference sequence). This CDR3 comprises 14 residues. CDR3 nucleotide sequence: TGTGCCTGGAGTAGTGGACAGGGAAACTCTGAAGCTTTCTTT. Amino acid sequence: CAWSSGQGNSEAFF.

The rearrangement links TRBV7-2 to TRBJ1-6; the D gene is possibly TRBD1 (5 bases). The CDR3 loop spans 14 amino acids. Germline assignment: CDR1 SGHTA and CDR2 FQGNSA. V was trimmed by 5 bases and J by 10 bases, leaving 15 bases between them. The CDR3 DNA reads TGTGCCAGCAGCCTGGTCGGGGGTGTGTCACCCCTCCACTTT. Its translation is CASSLVGGVSPLHF.

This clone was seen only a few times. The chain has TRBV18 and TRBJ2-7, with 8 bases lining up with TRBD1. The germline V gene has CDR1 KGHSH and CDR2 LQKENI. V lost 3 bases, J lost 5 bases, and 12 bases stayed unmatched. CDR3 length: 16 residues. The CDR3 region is CASSPVLDRAGNEQYF. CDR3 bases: TGTGCCAGCTCACCCGTCCTGGACAGGGCTGGAAACGAGCAGTACTTC.

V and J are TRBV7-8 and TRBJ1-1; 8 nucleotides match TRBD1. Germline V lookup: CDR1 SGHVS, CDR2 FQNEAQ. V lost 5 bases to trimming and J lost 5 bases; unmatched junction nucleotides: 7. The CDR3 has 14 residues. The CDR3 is CASSETGVRTEAFF. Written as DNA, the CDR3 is TGTGCCAGCAGCGAGACAGGGGTGCGGACTGAAGCTTTCTTT.